These 21 T cell receptor beta chains originate from one sample sequenced in a study of T cell changes during pregnancy in multiple sclerosis. Profiled with immunoSEQ multiplex PCR; TCRdb holds only in-frame clones, not every one. The sample has about 21,000 clones; 80% to 90% are singletons. Sequencing used CD8+ T cells from peripheral blood mononuclear cells, obtained in the second trimester of pregnancy. These receptors originate from a female donor in good health, enrolled as a control in a pregnancy study.

The chain carries TRBV10-3 and TRBJ2-7, with D possibly matching TRBD2 (6 bases). Between the trimmed V and J ends, which lost 4 bases and 4 bases, there was a span of 17 bases. Germline CDR1 reads ENHRY; CDR2 reads SYGVKD. The CDR3 length is 15 residues. CDR3 protein: CAISGTGTGVYEQYF. In nucleotides, the CDR3 is TGTGCCATCAGTGGAACCGGGACGGGGGTATACGAGCAGTACTTC.

This clone was found once. The V gene is TRBV29-1, the J gene TRBJ1-2, with D perhaps matching TRBD1 (6 bases). The CDR3 has 13 amino acids. Trimming cost V 7 bases and J 3 bases, with 15 bases left between them. CDR1 and CDR2 (germline): SQVTM, ANQGSEA. This CDR3 is CSAGEGGHYGYTF. CDR3 coding DNA: TGCAGCGCCGGGGAGGGGGGGCACTATGGCTACACCTTC. Variable domain in full (rest from reference TRBV29-1 and TRBJ1-2): SAVISQKPSRDICQRGTSLTIQCQVDSQVTMMFWYRQQPGQSLTLIATANQGSEATYESGFVIDKFPISRPNLTFSTLTVSNMSPEDSSIYLCSAGEGGHYGYTFGSGTRLTVV.

The V and J genes are TRBV11-2 and TRBJ1-6; a weak D match, TRBD1 (5 bases). The germline V and J ends were trimmed by 5 bases and 7 bases, with 15 bases remaining between them. CDR1 is SGHAT, CDR2 FQNNGV, per germline. This CDR3 is 15 amino acids long. The CDR3, as DNA: TGTGCCAGCAGCACCTCATGGGGCAAGAATTCACCCCTCCACTTT. Amino acid sequence: CASSTSWGKNSPLHF.

This chain uses TRBV7-9 with TRBJ2-7; D is possibly TRBD2 (6 bases). V lost 6 bases and J lost 1, with 10 bases in between. CDR1 and CDR2 (germline): SEHNR, FQNEAQ (reference sequence). This CDR3 spans 13 amino acids. CDR3 loop: CASRLADSYEQYF. The CDR3 bases are TGTGCCAGCAGACTAGCCGATTCCTACGAGCAGTACTTC.

J is TRBJ2-7 and V is TRBV19; tentatively, D is TRBD1 (5 bases). This CDR3 spans 12 amino acids. Germline V CDR1 and CDR2: LNHDA, SQIVND (reference sequence). V lost 9 bases and J 5 bases, leaving 14 bases between the germline ends. In nucleotides, the CDR3 is TGTGCCAGCCAAGACCAGGGAAACGAGCAGTACTTC. It yields the protein CASQDQGNEQYF. Full variable domain (missing parts from reference TRBV19 and TRBJ2-7): DGGITQSPKYLFRKEGQNVTLSCEQNLNHDAMYWYRQDPGQGLRLIYYSQIVNDFQKGDIAEGYSVSREKKESFPLTVTSAQKNPTAFYLCASQDQGNEQYFGPGTRLTVT.

V is TRBV28 and J is TRBJ2-5, with 9 bases aligning to TRBD2. The CDR3 length is 17 residues. Trimming at V came to 3 bases and at J to 5 bases, leaving 13 bases not matched to a gene. The germline CDR1 and CDR2 sequences are MDHEN and SYDVKM. CDR3 coding DNA: TGTGCCAGCAGTTTCCTAAGTAGCGGGGGAGGTTTCGAGACCCAGTACTTC. It specifies CASSFLSSGGGFETQYF.

The chain combines TRBV28 with TRBJ2-3, with 8 bases identical to TRBD2. The CDR3 has 15 residues. CDR1 is MDHEN, CDR2 SYDVKM, per germline. V lost 3 bases, J lost 4 bases, and 6 bases stayed unmatched. CDR3 coding DNA: TGTGCCAGCAGTTTCCCAAGCGGGAGATCAGATACGCAGTATTTT. As protein: CASSFPSGRSDTQYF.

The V call is TRBV6-5, the J call TRBJ1-4, with D unresolved. Trimming removed 2 bases from V and 5 bases from J, with 6 bases in between. Germline V gives CDR1 MNHEY, CDR2 SVGAGI. This CDR3 has 13 amino acids. The CDR3 nucleotides read TGTGCCAGCAGTTACGGCTTAAATGAAAAACTGTTTTTT. Its protein product is CASSYGLNEKLFF.

The chain combines TRBV9 with TRBJ2-6; D is unresolved. This CDR3 comprises 16 residues. V was shortened by 1 base and J by 4 bases, with 12 bases between the two germline ends. Germline-derived CDR1 and CDR2 are SGDLS and YYNGEE. The CDR3 DNA is TGTGCCAGCAGCGTATTAGGTTCGCGGGGGGCCAACGTCCTGACTTTC. Translating it yields CASSVLGSRGANVLTF.

This rearrangement joins TRBV28 to TRBJ1-1, with TRBD1 matching over 10 bases. V was clipped by 6 bases and J by 3 bases; unmatched bases: 13. Germline CDR1 and CDR2: MDHEN and SYDVKM. The CDR3 loop spans 17 amino acids. The CDR3 is CASSSPTGGVRDTEAFF. The DNA for the CDR3 is TGTGCCAGCAGCTCCCCGACAGGGGGCGTTCGGGACACTGAAGCTTTCTTT. Full variable domain (outside the CDR3, taken from reference TRBV28 and TRBJ1-1): DVKVTQSSRYLVKRTGEKVFLECVQDMDHENMFWYRQDPGLGLRLIYFSYDVKMKEKGDIPEGYSVSREKKERFSLILESASTNQTSMYLCASSSPTGGVRDTEAFFGQGTRLTVV.

A single count supports this clone. The V and J genes are TRBV6-5 and TRBJ2-1, with 8 nucleotides matching TRBD1. Germline CDR1 and CDR2: MNHEY and SVGAGI. The CDR3 spans 14 residues. Germline trimming cut 5 bases from V and 6 bases from J; bases unmatched to any gene: 6. The chain's CDR3 is CASSPGTGPNEQFF. The DNA of the CDR3 is TGTGCCAGCAGTCCCGGGACAGGACCCAATGAGCAGTTCTTC.

The J gene is TRBJ2-1, the V gene TRBV11-2; tentatively, D is TRBD2 (5 bases). Trimming removed 5 bases at V and 4 bases at J, with 15 bases between. This CDR3 is built from 15 residues. Germline assignment: CDR1 SGHAT and CDR2 FQNNGV. CDR3 sequence (DNA): TGTGCCAGCAGCCACGACTTCGGGGAATACAATGAGCAGTTCTTC. Translated, it gives CASSHDFGEYNEQFF.

V usage is TRBV6-4 and J usage is TRBJ1-5; D uncertain. There are 14 residues in the CDR3. Germline V gene lookup returns CDR1 MRHNA and CDR2 SNTAGT. V gave up 3 bases and J gave up 5 bases, with 11 bases separating them. The CDR3 DNA follows: TGTGCCAGCAGTGAAGAGGTGAGCCATCAGCCCCAGCATTTT. Amino acid sequence: CASSEEVSHQPQHF.

This rearrangement joins TRBV6-5 to TRBJ1-5; TRBD1 might be the D (6 bases). Germline V CDR1 and CDR2: MNHEY, SVGAGI. The CDR3 length is 13 residues. V lost 5 bases to trimming and J lost 2 bases, with 7 bases between them. The CDR3 region has the DNA TGTGCCAGCAGTCCAGGGGGCAATCAGCCCCAGCATTTT. The encoded protein is CASSPGGNQPQHF.

V is TRBV27 and J is TRBJ2-2; 7 bases agree with TRBD1. CDR1 MNHEY and CDR2 SMNVEV come from the germline V gene (reference sequence). The V and J ends lost 2 bases and 4 bases, in that order; junction bases with no gene match: 7. CDR3 length: 16 amino acids. The CDR3 DNA follows: TGTGCCAGCAGTTTAGGGGACAGCCTGGGCACCGGGGAGCTGTTTTTT. Its translation is CASSLGDSLGTGELFF.

The chain is built from TRBV19 and TRBJ1-4, with 9 bases identical to TRBD1. This CDR3 has 15 residues. V lost 3 bases to trimming and J lost 10 bases; unmatched junction nucleotides: 9. CDR1 LNHDA and CDR2 SQIVND come from the germline V gene (reference sequence). In nucleotides, the CDR3 is TGTGCCAGTAGTATTGCCGGGACAGGGTTGGTAAAACTGTTTTTT. Residues: CASSIAGTGLVKLFF.

The chain joins TRBV5-1 to TRBJ2-3, with 8 bases lining up with TRBD2. This CDR3 has 15 residues. Germline CDR1 SGHRS, CDR2 YFSETQ. V lost 0 bases and J lost 3; bases outside the gene matches: 3. CDR3 in amino acids: CASSLGVAGTDTQYF. CDR3 bases: TGCGCCAGCAGCTTGGGAGTAGCGGGGACAGATACGCAGTATTTT.

This chain connects TRBV6-5 to TRBJ2-7; 10 bases agree with TRBD2. The CDR3 consists of 13 residues. CDR1 MNHEY and CDR2 SVGAGI come from the germline V gene. V trimming: 8 bases; J trimming: 4 bases; junction bases outside the gene matches: 5. This CDR3 is CASRSGGEYEQYF. CDR3 DNA: TGTGCCAGCCGAAGCGGGGGGGAATACGAGCAGTACTTC.

This clone came up once. The chain links TRBV5-1 to TRBJ2-7; 7 nucleotides match TRBD2. Germline assignment: CDR1 SGHRS and CDR2 YFSETQ. The trim removed 0 bases at V and 4 bases at J, leaving 4 bases unmatched. There are 14 residues in the CDR3. The CDR3: CASSLGREPYEQYF. The CDR3 nucleotides are TGCGCCAGCAGCTTGGGGCGGGAGCCATACGAGCAGTACTTC.

In DNA form, the CDR3 reads TGTGCCAGCAGTTACCTTGGAGATCTTCAAGAGACCCAGTACTTC. Translated, it gives CASSYLGDLQETQYF. The V call is TRBV6-6, the J call TRBJ2-5; the D is unclear. The V and J ends lost 2 bases and 2 bases respectively, with 12 bases between them. Germline CDR1 reads MNHNY; CDR2 reads SVGAGI (reference sequence). The CDR3 is made up of 15 amino acids.

This clone was seen a single time. V gene TRBV7-2 combines with J gene TRBJ2-1; D not certain. CDR3 length: 11 amino acids. Germline V CDR1 and CDR2: SGHTA, FQGNSA. V gave up 5 bases and J gave up 8 bases, with 7 bases separating them. CDR3 sequence: CASSIIDEQFF. CDR3 coding DNA: TGTGCCAGCAGCATTATCGATGAGCAGTTCTTC.